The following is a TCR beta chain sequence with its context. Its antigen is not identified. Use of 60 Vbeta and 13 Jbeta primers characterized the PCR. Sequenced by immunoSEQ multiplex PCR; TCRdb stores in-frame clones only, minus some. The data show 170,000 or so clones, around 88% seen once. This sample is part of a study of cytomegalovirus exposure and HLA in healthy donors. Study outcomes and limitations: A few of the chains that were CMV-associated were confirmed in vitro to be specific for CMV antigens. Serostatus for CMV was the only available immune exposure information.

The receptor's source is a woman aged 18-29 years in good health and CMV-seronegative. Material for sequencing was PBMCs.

The DNA for the CDR3 is TGTGCCAGCAGCCAAGGAATGAATGCAGGCGGGACTAGCGGCCTCAGCTCCTACGAGCAGTACTTC. Its translation is CASSQGMNAGGTSGLSSYEQYF. The chain employs TRBV14 and TRBJ2-7; 11 bases agree with TRBD2. Germline CDR1 reads SGHDN; CDR2 reads FVKESK. The CDR3 consists of 22 residues. The V segment lost 1 base and the J segment 0 bases; nucleotides outside the gene matches: 20.